Listed below are T cell receptor beta chains from one sample, sequenced in a study of T-cell reconstitution after alpha-beta-depleted transplantation in children. In TCRdb, the PCR reads were re-called with MiXCR into one record per CDR3 protein. The sample shows some 200,000 distinct CDR3 sequences, around 7% of them seen only once. This specimen consisted of PBMCs, obtained before TCRalphabeta/CD19-depleted stem cell transplant. These receptors originate from a boy between 2 and 10 years old with acute lymphoblastic leukemia, due to receive a stem cell transplant. The CDR3 runs from the conserved cysteine through the conserved F or W. The order of the fields is D gene, clone size, J gene, V gene, CDR3 DNA, CDR3 protein. A D gene is named only where the DNA matches it firmly. Rows may omit the clone size; those that give it use once, few, many or a size class.

d_gene: TRBD1; abundance: -; j_gene: TRBJ1-6; v_gene: TRBV12-3/TRBV12-4; CDR3nt: TGTGCCAGCAGCCGGGGACAGGGCGGATCCTATAATTCACCCCTCCACTTT; CDR3aa: CASSRGQGGSYNSPLHF
d_gene: TRBD1; abundance: -; j_gene: TRBJ1-5; v_gene: TRBV28; CDR3nt: TGTGCCAGCAGTCACAGGGGGTATAGCAATCAGCCCCAGCATTTT; CDR3aa: CASSHRGYSNQPQHF
d_gene: TRBD1; abundance: many; j_gene: TRBJ1-1; v_gene: TRBV25-1; CDR3nt: TGTGCCAGCAGGTCAGAGGGGGCGCGGGCTGAAGCTTTCTTT; CDR3aa: CASRSEGARAEAFF
d_gene: TRBD2; abundance: many; j_gene: TRBJ2-1; v_gene: TRBV20-1; CDR3nt: TGCAGTGCTAGATCGGGACTAGCGGGAAGCGATGAGCAGTTCTTC; CDR3aa: CSARSGLAGSDEQFF
d_gene: TRBD2; abundance: many; j_gene: TRBJ2-5; v_gene: TRBV5-1; CDR3nt: TGCGCCAGCAGAGAGCGGGGGGGGCAAGAGACCCAGTACTTC; CDR3aa: CASRERGGQETQYF
d_gene: -; abundance: -; j_gene: TRBJ2-7; v_gene: TRBV18; CDR3nt: TGTGCCAGCTCACCAGGGCCCAACGAGCAGTACTTC; CDR3aa: CASSPGPNEQYF
d_gene: -; abundance: many; j_gene: TRBJ2-3; v_gene: TRBV4-2; CDR3nt: TGTGCCAGCGGGGACCGGAGCGGAGATACGCAGTATTTT; CDR3aa: CASGDRSGDTQYF
d_gene: TRBD1; abundance: many; j_gene: TRBJ2-7; v_gene: TRBV7-2; CDR3nt: TGTGCCAGCAGCTCCGGGACAGGGGGCTATCGCGAGCAGTACTTC; CDR3aa: CASSSGTGGYREQYF
d_gene: TRBD2; abundance: -; j_gene: TRBJ2-1; v_gene: TRBV15; CDR3nt: TGTGCCACCAGCTCTGCTAGCGGGGGTGGGAATGAGCAGTTCTTC; CDR3aa: CATSSASGGGNEQFF
d_gene: TRBD1; abundance: once; j_gene: TRBJ1-5; v_gene: TRBV6-1; CDR3nt: TGTGCCAGCAACCCAGGGGGCCGTAATCAGCCCCAGCATTTT; CDR3aa: CASNPGGRNQPQHF
d_gene: -; abundance: few; j_gene: TRBJ1-4; v_gene: TRBV28; CDR3nt: TGTGCCAGCAGTTTATGGTCCATCGGGTATGAAAAACTGTTTTTT; CDR3aa: CASSLWSIGYEKLFF
d_gene: -; abundance: many; j_gene: TRBJ1-5; v_gene: TRBV7-2; CDR3nt: TGTGCCAGCAGCTTACCCCTACTCCTTCATCAGCCCCAGCATTTT; CDR3aa: CASSLPLLLHQPQHF
d_gene: TRBD1; abundance: many; j_gene: TRBJ2-7; v_gene: TRBV18; CDR3nt: TGTGCCAGCTCGTCGACAGGGGATCGGCAGTACTTC; CDR3aa: CASSSTGDRQYF
d_gene: -; abundance: few; j_gene: TRBJ2-5; v_gene: TRBV7-6; CDR3nt: TGTGCCAGCAGCTTAACTCCCAGTGGGGGGGAGACCCAGTACTTC; CDR3aa: CASSLTPSGGETQYF
d_gene: TRBD2; abundance: many; j_gene: TRBJ2-7; v_gene: TRBV20-1; CDR3nt: TGCAGTGCTAGCCCGGGACTAGCCTTATCCTCCTACGAGCAGTACTTC; CDR3aa: CSASPGLALSSYEQYF
d_gene: TRBD2; abundance: -; j_gene: TRBJ2-1; v_gene: TRBV10-3; CDR3nt: TGTGCCATGGGTTACATGGCTAGCGGTTCCTACAATGAGCAGTTCTTC; CDR3aa: CAMGYMASGSYNEQFF
d_gene: -; abundance: -; j_gene: TRBJ1-4; v_gene: TRBV5-1; CDR3nt: TGCGCCAGCAGCCCGGGCGATTCCCAAGAAGAAAAACTGTTTTTT; CDR3aa: CASSPGDSQEEKLFF
d_gene: -; abundance: many; j_gene: TRBJ2-5; v_gene: TRBV3-1; CDR3nt: TGTGCCAGCAGCCCCATGGGAACTCAAAGCGAGGGGACCCAGTACTTC; CDR3aa: CASSPMGTQSEGTQYF
d_gene: TRBD1; abundance: many; j_gene: TRBJ1-4; v_gene: TRBV12-3/TRBV12-4; CDR3nt: TGTGCCAGCAGTTTAGGGACAGGGCATGAAAAACTGTTTTTT; CDR3aa: CASSLGTGHEKLFF
d_gene: -; abundance: many; j_gene: TRBJ2-2; v_gene: TRBV14; CDR3nt: TGTGCCAGCAGCTGGGGAAACACCGGGGAGCTGTTTTTT; CDR3aa: CASSWGNTGELFF
d_gene: TRBD2; abundance: many; j_gene: TRBJ2-3; v_gene: TRBV20-1; CDR3nt: TGCAGTGCTCCTCGGACTAGCGGGGGACCAGATACGCAGTATTTT; CDR3aa: CSAPRTSGGPDTQYF
d_gene: -; abundance: few; j_gene: TRBJ2-1; v_gene: TRBV27; CDR3nt: TGTGCCAGCAGTCCCCGAGGGTCCTACAATGAGCAGTTCTTC; CDR3aa: CASSPRGSYNEQFF
d_gene: -; abundance: -; j_gene: TRBJ1-1; v_gene: TRBV6-5; CDR3nt: TGTGCCAGCAGTTACTCCGATTCTGGAACTGAAGCTTTCTTT; CDR3aa: CASSYSDSGTEAFF
d_gene: -; abundance: few; j_gene: TRBJ1-6; v_gene: TRBV3-1; CDR3nt: TGTGCCTGCAGCCAAGATGGAAAGGGCTCCTATAATTCACCCCTCCACTTT; CDR3aa: CACSQDGKGSYNSPLHF
d_gene: -; abundance: -; j_gene: TRBJ1-1; v_gene: TRBV5-5; CDR3nt: TGTGCCAGCACCTTATGGAACACTGAAGCTTTCTTT; CDR3aa: CASTLWNTEAFF
d_gene: TRBD1; abundance: many; j_gene: TRBJ2-7; v_gene: TRBV30; CDR3nt: TGTGCCTGGACCTTTGACAGGGGAGAGCAGTACTTC; CDR3aa: CAWTFDRGEQYF
d_gene: -; abundance: many; j_gene: TRBJ2-3; v_gene: TRBV7-9; CDR3nt: TGTGCCAGCAGCTTATATCAGGGCCCCTCCTTAGATACGCAGTATTTT; CDR3aa: CASSLYQGPSLDTQYF
d_gene: TRBD2; abundance: many; j_gene: TRBJ2-3; v_gene: TRBV4-2; CDR3nt: TGTGCCAGCAGCCAAGACCCCTCCGGACTAGCGGGGGGGAGGGAAGCGGATACGCAGTATTTT; CDR3aa: CASSQDPSGLAGGREADTQYF
d_gene: -; abundance: -; j_gene: TRBJ1-1; v_gene: TRBV27; CDR3nt: TGTGCCAGCAGTTATGGGGGAGGGACTGAAGCTTTCTTT; CDR3aa: CASSYGGGTEAFF
d_gene: TRBD2; abundance: -; j_gene: TRBJ2-7; v_gene: TRBV7-2; CDR3nt: TGTGCCAGCAGCTTAGGGGCCCGGGACTACCACGAGCAGTACTTC; CDR3aa: CASSLGARDYHEQYF
d_gene: -; abundance: few; j_gene: TRBJ2-1; v_gene: TRBV4-3; CDR3nt: TGCGCCAGCAGCCACGGCCCCCAGCTTAATGAGCAGTTCTTC; CDR3aa: CASSHGPQLNEQFF
d_gene: -; abundance: few; j_gene: TRBJ2-1; v_gene: TRBV7-9; CDR3nt: TGTGCCAGCAGCTTAGGAGGGCCCCCCTACAATGAGCAGTTCTTC; CDR3aa: CASSLGGPPYNEQFF
d_gene: TRBD1; abundance: many; j_gene: TRBJ2-5; v_gene: TRBV27; CDR3nt: TGTGCCAGCAGTTCCGGGACAGGGGTCTCATGGGAGACCCAGTACTTC; CDR3aa: CASSSGTGVSWETQYF
d_gene: TRBD1; abundance: -; j_gene: TRBJ1-2; v_gene: TRBV7-9; CDR3nt: TGTGCCAGCAGCAAAGTCGACAGGGTCTATGGCTACACCTTC; CDR3aa: CASSKVDRVYGYTF
d_gene: TRBD1; abundance: many; j_gene: TRBJ2-5; v_gene: TRBV24-1; CDR3nt: TGTGCCACCTCTACGACAGGGGCGACCCGGACCCAGTACTTC; CDR3aa: CATSTTGATRTQYF
d_gene: -; abundance: -; j_gene: TRBJ2-2; v_gene: TRBV7-2; CDR3nt: TGTGCCAGCAGCTCCAACCGCGGGGAGCTGTTTTTT; CDR3aa: CASSSNRGELFF
d_gene: -; abundance: few; j_gene: TRBJ2-1; v_gene: TRBV12-3/TRBV12-4; CDR3nt: TGTGCCAGCGGGGGCGGCTCCTACAATGAGCAGTTCTTC; CDR3aa: CASGGGSYNEQFF
d_gene: TRBD2; abundance: many; j_gene: TRBJ2-1; v_gene: TRBV7-2; CDR3nt: TGTGCCAGCAGCTCCTTAGCGGGAGGAACCCTGGGGGATGAGCAGTTCTTC; CDR3aa: CASSSLAGGTLGDEQFF
d_gene: TRBD1; abundance: -; j_gene: TRBJ2-5; v_gene: TRBV19; CDR3nt: TGTGCCAGTTTAGGGGGCTTCGGGGAGACCCAGTACTTC; CDR3aa: CASLGGFGETQYF
d_gene: -; abundance: many; j_gene: TRBJ1-1; v_gene: TRBV2; CDR3nt: TGTGCCAGCAGAAGGGTGGAGGACAGCGGGACTGAAGCTTTCTTT; CDR3aa: CASRRVEDSGTEAFF
d_gene: -; abundance: many; j_gene: TRBJ1-5; v_gene: TRBV28; CDR3nt: TGTGCCAGCAGTTGGACTTTCAATCAGCCCCAGCATTTT; CDR3aa: CASSWTFNQPQHF
d_gene: -; abundance: many; j_gene: TRBJ2-7; v_gene: TRBV28; CDR3nt: TGTGCCAGCAGTCCAACCGGGGTCGGGGGCGAGCAGTACTTC; CDR3aa: CASSPTGVGGEQYF
d_gene: TRBD1; abundance: many; j_gene: TRBJ2-7; v_gene: TRBV5-6; CDR3nt: TGTGCCAGCAGCTCGGGGACAGAGATAACCTACGAGCAGTACTTC; CDR3aa: CASSSGTEITYEQYF
d_gene: TRBD2; abundance: many; j_gene: TRBJ2-1; v_gene: TRBV20-1; CDR3nt: TGCAGTGCTAGAGAGCTCGGGGGGACCTACAATGAGCAGTTCTTC; CDR3aa: CSARELGGTYNEQFF
d_gene: -; abundance: many; j_gene: TRBJ2-7; v_gene: TRBV28; CDR3nt: TGTGCCAGCAGGACACAGGGCCACGAGCAGTACTTC; CDR3aa: CASRTQGHEQYF
d_gene: TRBD1; abundance: few; j_gene: TRBJ1-2; v_gene: TRBV7-8; CDR3nt: TGTGCCAGCAGCCCCTCTGGGGACAGGGGTAGTTGGGACACCTTC; CDR3aa: CASSPSGDRGSWDTF
d_gene: TRBD2; abundance: many; j_gene: TRBJ2-1; v_gene: TRBV7-8; CDR3nt: TGTGCCAGCAGCTTAGCCGGGAGGGGTGGCGCTGAGCAGTTCTTC; CDR3aa: CASSLAGRGGAEQFF
d_gene: -; abundance: -; j_gene: TRBJ1-1; v_gene: TRBV28; CDR3nt: TGTGCCAGCACCTACAGGAACACTGAAGCTTTCTTT; CDR3aa: CASTYRNTEAFF
d_gene: -; abundance: many; j_gene: TRBJ2-3; v_gene: TRBV5-1; CDR3nt: TGCGCCAGCTCCCGGAACGGATACACAGATACGCAGTATTTT; CDR3aa: CASSRNGYTDTQYF
d_gene: -; abundance: many; j_gene: TRBJ2-1; v_gene: TRBV4-3; CDR3nt: TGCGCCAGCAGCCCCGACCTGTACAATGAGCAGTTCTTC; CDR3aa: CASSPDLYNEQFF
d_gene: TRBD1; abundance: few; j_gene: TRBJ1-1; v_gene: TRBV20-1; CDR3nt: TGCAGTGCTAGAGAGGGCAGGGGGCGCCCCATAATAGTTGCTTTCTTT; CDR3aa: CSAREGRGRPIIVAFF
d_gene: TRBD1; abundance: many; j_gene: TRBJ2-3; v_gene: TRBV27; CDR3nt: TGTGCCAGCACCCAACAGGGGCCTGCTACAGATACGCAGTATTTT; CDR3aa: CASTQQGPATDTQYF
d_gene: -; abundance: many; j_gene: TRBJ1-4; v_gene: TRBV20-1; CDR3nt: TGCAGTGCTAGAGGCGGCCCTAATGGGGAAAAACTGTTTTTT; CDR3aa: CSARGGPNGEKLFF
d_gene: -; abundance: -; j_gene: TRBJ1-5; v_gene: TRBV30; CDR3nt: TGTGCCTGGAGTGTAGGGGGGTTGAAGGGCAATCAGCCCCAGCATTTT; CDR3aa: CAWSVGGLKGNQPQHF
d_gene: -; abundance: -; j_gene: TRBJ2-1; v_gene: TRBV5-1; CDR3nt: TGCGCCAGCGAGGGTTTAAGTAATGAGCAGTTCTTC; CDR3aa: CASEGLSNEQFF